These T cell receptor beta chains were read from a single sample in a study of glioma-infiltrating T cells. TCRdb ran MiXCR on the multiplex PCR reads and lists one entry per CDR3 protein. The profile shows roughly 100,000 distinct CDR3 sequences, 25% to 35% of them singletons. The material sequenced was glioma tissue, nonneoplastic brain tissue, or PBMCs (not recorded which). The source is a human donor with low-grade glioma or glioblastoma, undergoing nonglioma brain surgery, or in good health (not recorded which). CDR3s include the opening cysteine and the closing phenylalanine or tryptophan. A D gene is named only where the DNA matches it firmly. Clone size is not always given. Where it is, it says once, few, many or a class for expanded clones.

CDR3nt: TGTGCCAGCAGCCATAAAGCGGGGGACGGCACAGATACGCAGTATTTT; CDR3aa: CASSHKAGDGTDTQYF; d_gene: TRBD2; abundance: few; v_gene: TRBV4-2; j_gene: TRBJ2-3
CDR3nt: TGTGCCAGCAGCGTAAGACAGACGTATGGCTACACCTTC; CDR3aa: CASSVRQTYGYTF; d_gene: -; abundance: many; v_gene: TRBV7-2; j_gene: TRBJ1-2
CDR3nt: TGTGCCAGTACCATATTGGGGGGGCGTCAGCCCCAGCATTTT; CDR3aa: CASTILGGRQPQHF; d_gene: -; abundance: many; v_gene: TRBV19; j_gene: TRBJ1-5
CDR3nt: TGTGCCAGCATAGCCTCTGACAGGGGTGAAGCCGAAGCTTTCTTT; CDR3aa: CASIASDRGEAEAFF; d_gene: TRBD1; abundance: many; v_gene: TRBV6-1; j_gene: TRBJ1-1
CDR3nt: TGTGCCAGCAGCCAACAGGGGTTCGGTGGAAACACCTTC; CDR3aa: CASSQQGFGGNTF; d_gene: TRBD1; abundance: -; v_gene: TRBV6-6; j_gene: TRBJ1-2
CDR3nt: TGTGCCGCGGGGGAGGTAGCGGGGGGGTCCTACGAGCAGTACTTC; CDR3aa: CAAGEVAGGSYEQYF; d_gene: TRBD2; abundance: few; v_gene: TRBV7-2; j_gene: TRBJ2-7
CDR3nt: TGTGCCAGCTCCAGGGCGGGACAGAATAGTAGAAACACCATATATTTT; CDR3aa: CASSRAGQNSRNTIYF; d_gene: TRBD1; abundance: many; v_gene: TRBV27; j_gene: TRBJ1-3
CDR3nt: TGTGCCAGCAGCTCAGAGCGGGGGGGCCGGGGTGAGCAGTTCTTC; CDR3aa: CASSSERGGRGEQFF; d_gene: TRBD2; abundance: -; v_gene: TRBV7-2; j_gene: TRBJ2-1
CDR3nt: TGTGCCACAGGGGGATATAATCAGCCCCAGCATTTT; CDR3aa: CATGGYNQPQHF; d_gene: TRBD1; abundance: many; v_gene: TRBV19; j_gene: TRBJ1-5
CDR3nt: TGTGCCACCGCCGGGACCGAGACCTACGAGCAGTACTTC; CDR3aa: CATAGTETYEQYF; d_gene: -; abundance: -; v_gene: TRBV12-3/TRBV12-4; j_gene: TRBJ2-7
CDR3nt: TGTGCGATCCGATATGGCTCTGGAAACACCATATATTTT; CDR3aa: CAIRYGSGNTIYF; d_gene: -; abundance: few; v_gene: TRBV28; j_gene: TRBJ1-3
CDR3nt: TGCGCCAGCAGCCTGAGGGGATTTAATGAAAAACTGTTTTTT; CDR3aa: CASSLRGFNEKLFF; d_gene: -; abundance: -; v_gene: TRBV4-1; j_gene: TRBJ1-4
CDR3nt: TGTGCCAGCATCACTTTTACTGAAGCTTTCTTT; CDR3aa: CASITFTEAFF; d_gene: -; abundance: many; v_gene: TRBV28; j_gene: TRBJ1-1
CDR3nt: TGTGCCAGTAGGACGAACAGACGGGGAAAACAGGGTTCCAGCGAAAAACTGTTTTTT; CDR3aa: CASRTNRRGKQGSSEKLFF; d_gene: -; abundance: -; v_gene: TRBV19; j_gene: TRBJ1-4
CDR3nt: TGTGCCAGCAGTTACGGGCTATACGAGCAGTACTTC; CDR3aa: CASSYGLYEQYF; d_gene: -; abundance: many; v_gene: TRBV6-2/TRBV6-3; j_gene: TRBJ2-7
CDR3nt: TGTGCCAGCATCTTTCAGTCCTACGAGCAGTACTTC; CDR3aa: CASIFQSYEQYF; d_gene: -; abundance: once; v_gene: TRBV11-2; j_gene: TRBJ2-7
CDR3nt: TGTGCCAGCAGCTTCCCGGAGCAAGGGGAAGCTTTCTTT; CDR3aa: CASSFPEQGEAFF; d_gene: -; abundance: -; v_gene: TRBV7-9; j_gene: TRBJ1-1
CDR3nt: TGTGCCAGTAGTGAAGTTGAGAGCTCCTACAATGAGCAGTTCTTC; CDR3aa: CASSEVESSYNEQFF; d_gene: -; abundance: many; v_gene: TRBV19; j_gene: TRBJ2-1
CDR3nt: TGCAGCGTGGGAGAGGGGACTAGCGGGGGAGAGACCCAGTACTTC; CDR3aa: CSVGEGTSGGETQYF; d_gene: TRBD2; abundance: few; v_gene: TRBV29-1; j_gene: TRBJ2-5
CDR3nt: TGTGCCAGCAGTTATTCAAGCCTAAGCAATCAGCCCCAGCATTTT; CDR3aa: CASSYSSLSNQPQHF; d_gene: -; abundance: many; v_gene: TRBV6-1; j_gene: TRBJ1-5
CDR3nt: TGTGCCAGCAGCTGGATACAGCGGGGGCGTCCCCCAGATACGCAGTATTTT; CDR3aa: CASSWIQRGRPPDTQYF; d_gene: TRBD2; abundance: -; v_gene: TRBV7-2; j_gene: TRBJ2-3
CDR3nt: TGTGCCAGCAGTTCTCTCAGGGAATTAATCTACGAGCAGTACTTC; CDR3aa: CASSSLRELIYEQYF; d_gene: -; abundance: -; v_gene: TRBV6-6; j_gene: TRBJ2-7
CDR3nt: TGCGCCAGCAGCCACTACTCCGGGACGTCTGTGGGCGAGCAGTACTTC; CDR3aa: CASSHYSGTSVGEQYF; d_gene: -; abundance: -; v_gene: TRBV4-3; j_gene: TRBJ2-7